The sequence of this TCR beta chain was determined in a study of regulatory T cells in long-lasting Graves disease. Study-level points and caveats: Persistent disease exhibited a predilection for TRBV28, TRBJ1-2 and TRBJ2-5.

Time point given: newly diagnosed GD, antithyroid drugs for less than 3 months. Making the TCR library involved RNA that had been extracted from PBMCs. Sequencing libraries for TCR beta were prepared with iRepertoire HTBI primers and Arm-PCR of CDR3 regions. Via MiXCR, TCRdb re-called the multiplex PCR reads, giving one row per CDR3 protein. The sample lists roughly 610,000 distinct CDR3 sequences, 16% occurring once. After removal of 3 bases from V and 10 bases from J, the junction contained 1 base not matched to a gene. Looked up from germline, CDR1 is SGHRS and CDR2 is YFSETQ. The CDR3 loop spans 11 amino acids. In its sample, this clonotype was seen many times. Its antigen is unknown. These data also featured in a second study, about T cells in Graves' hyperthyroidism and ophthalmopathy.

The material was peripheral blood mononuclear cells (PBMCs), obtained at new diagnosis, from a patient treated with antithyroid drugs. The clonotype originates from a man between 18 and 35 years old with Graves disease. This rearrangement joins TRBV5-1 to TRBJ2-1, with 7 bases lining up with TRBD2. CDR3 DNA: TGCGCCAGCAGCTGGGAGGGGGAGCAGTTCTTC. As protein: CASSWEGEQFF.